Sequencing of this T cell receptor beta chain was carried out in a study of beta chain features in type 1 diabetes. Findings and limits, study-wide: Comparison showed that naive, central memory and Treg TCRB repertoires appeared more similar among patients than among healthy donors. Patients with Type 1 diabetes showed moderately but significantly shorter TCRB CDR3s in all four CD4+ subsets.

Only a few counts were recorded for this clone. The target antigen is unknown. CDR1 is KGHSH and CDR2 is LQKENI in the germline V gene. The CDR3 extends over 15 amino acids. V was cut by 6 bases and J by 0 bases, with 12 bases left in between. The study reverse transcribed the entire isolated RNA, so it sequenced expressed TCRB transcripts. Clones were sequenced by immunoSEQ multiplex PCR, and TCRdb holds only the in-frame ones, with some missing. The data show around 450,000 clones, over 10% seen once. Material for sequencing was naive CD4+ T cells from blood. The chain uses TRBV18 and TRBJ2-1; maybe TRBD2 (5 bases). The clonotype originates from a woman under 30 in good health. The CDR3 bases are TGTGCCAGCTCCGGACTCCCCAGCTCCTACAATGAGCAGTTCTTC. Its protein is CASSGLPSSYNEQFF.